One sample yielded the 22 T cell receptor beta chains listed below, sequenced in a study of blood T cell repertoires in COVID-19. Repertoires were generated with immunoSEQ multiplex PCR, while TCRdb's copy carries only in-frame clones and drops some. Of 42,000 or so clones listed, 92% were seen once; the top ten hold 8% to 10%. Sequencing used peripheral blood. These receptors were collected from a middle-aged man with active COVID-19.

This sequence joins TRBV20-1 and TRBJ1-5; D is unresolved. The CDR3 sequence is 13 residues long. From germline, CDR1 is DFQATT and CDR2 SNEGSKA (reference sequence). V lost 3 bases, J lost 0 bases, and 6 bases lay in between. CDR3 DNA sequence: TGCAGTGCTAGTGTTTATAGCAATCAGCCCCAGCATTTT. This gives the protein CSASVYSNQPQHF.

The V gene is TRBV6-1, the J gene TRBJ2-5, with TRBD2 identical over 9 bases. This CDR3 comprises 16 residues. Trimming at V came to 0 bases and at J to 5 bases, leaving 7 bases not matched to a gene. Germline V gives CDR1 MNHNS, CDR2 SASEGT. The CDR3 nucleotides are TGTGCCAGCAGTGAAGCCAAGCGGGAGGACGTTGAGACCCAGTACTTC. This translates into CASSEAKREDVETQYF.

The chain has TRBV30 and TRBJ2-7; D might be TRBD2 (6 bases). The germline CDR1 and CDR2 sequences are GTSNPN and SVGIG (reference sequence). The ends were cut back, 0 bases at V and 3 bases at J, with 12 bases in the middle. The CDR3 sequence is 14 residues long. In nucleotides, the CDR3 is TGTGCCTGGAGTGTCGGGGGAGAGGGCTACGAGCAGTACTTC. Translation: CAWSVGGEGYEQYF.

This clone was seen a few times. The rearrangement joins TRBV24-1 to TRBJ1-2; 7 bases fit TRBD1. This CDR3 spans 13 amino acids. The germline V gene has CDR1 KGHDR and CDR2 SFDVKD. V lost 1 base, J lost 8 bases, and 3 bases stayed unmatched. The CDR3 reads CATSDFRGRGYTF. CDR3 nucleotides: TGTGCCACCAGTGATTTCAGGGGGAGAGGCTACACCTTC.

The J gene is TRBJ2-3, the V gene TRBV9; D uncertain. The CDR3 extends over 13 amino acids. Germline CDR1 is SGDLS and CDR2 is YYNGEE. Trimming removed 0 bases from V and 5 bases from J, with 7 bases in between. CDR3 sequence (DNA): TGTGCCAGCAGCGTAGAAAGCCAAGATACGCAGTATTTT. Residues: CASSVESQDTQYF.

The chain links TRBV5-1 to TRBJ2-3, with 12 bases identical to TRBD2. Looked up from germline, CDR1 is SGHRS and CDR2 is YFSETQ. The trim removed 2 bases at V and 4 bases at J, leaving 2 bases unmatched. The CDR3 has 15 residues. The CDR3 nucleotides are TGCGCCAGCAGCTTACTAGCGGGAGGCCCAGATACGCAGTATTTT. Its protein is CASSLLAGGPDTQYF.

The chain uses TRBV29-1 and TRBJ2-2, with 8 bases that match TRBD2. The ends lost 8 bases at V and 3 bases at J; junction bases unmatched: 11. Per germline, CDR1 SQVTM and CDR2 ANQGSEA. This CDR3 has 15 residues. CDR3 in DNA: TGCAGCACCCCGAAAGGAGCGGGAGACACCGGGGAGCTGTTTTTT. This gives the protein CSTPKGAGDTGELFF.

CDR3 region: CASSLAAGQTYGYTF. The CDR3 nucleotides read TGCGCCAGCAGCCTTGCGGCGGGACAGACCTATGGCTACACCTTC. This chain links TRBV5-1 with TRBJ1-2, with 7 nucleotides matching TRBD1. The germline V gene encodes CDR1 SGHRS and CDR2 YFSETQ. After removal of 4 bases from V and 4 bases from J, the junction contained 10 bases not matched to a gene. CDR3 length: 15 residues.

This clone has only one observation. J is TRBJ1-1 and V is TRBV28, with a tentative D call TRBD1 (6 bases). Per the germline V gene, CDR1 is MDHEN and CDR2 is SYDVKM. The CDR3 consists of 15 residues. V was shortened by 6 bases and J by 5 bases, with 19 bases between the two germline ends. This CDR3 is CASRTRGAGVTEAFF. CDR3 bases: TGTGCCAGCAGAACCAGAGGGGCAGGGGTGACTGAAGCTTTCTTT.

CDR3 nucleotides: TGTGCCAGCCGGGGAGGGCGAAGTGAAAAACTGTTTTTT. It specifies CASRGGRSEKLFF. The V gene is TRBV6-5, the J gene TRBJ1-4, with D unresolved. Germline CDR1 MNHEY, CDR2 SVGAGI. The CDR3 is made up of 13 amino acids. Trimming pared 8 bases from V and 7 bases from J, leaving 14 bases between.

The chain carries TRBV3-1 (or the pseudogene TRBV3-2) and TRBJ2-3; 9 bases align to TRBD2. Germline-derived CDR1 and CDR2 are LGHDT and YNNKEL (reference sequence). This CDR3 is built from 17 residues. V lost 2 bases, J lost 3 bases, and 9 bases stayed unmatched. The CDR3 protein is CASSQTSGLAGTDTQYF. The CDR3 DNA is TGTGCCAGCAGCCAAACTTCGGGCCTAGCGGGAACAGATACGCAGTATTTT.

The rearrangement joins TRBV30 to TRBJ2-3, with a tentative D call TRBD1 (7 bases). From germline, CDR1 is GTSNPN and CDR2 SVGIG (reference sequence). The CDR3 is 13 amino acids. Between the trimmed V and J ends, which lost 5 bases and 4 bases, there was a span of 13 bases. For the CDR3, the DNA is TGTGCCTGGGATACAGGGGAGGCAGATACGCAGTATTTT. Translating it yields CAWDTGEADTQYF.

This chain connects TRBV5-6 to TRBJ1-1; D gene ambiguous. V lost 0 bases to trimming and J lost 3 bases, with 6 bases between them. Germline-derived CDR1 and CDR2 are SGHDT and YYEEEE. This CDR3 is 13 amino acids long. CDR3 sequence: CASSLGTYTEAFF. As DNA, the CDR3 is TGTGCCAGCAGCTTGGGTACATACACTGAAGCTTTCTTT.

The gene calls are TRBV5-1 and TRBJ1-1; 7 positions match TRBD1. Trimming cost V 4 bases and J 11 bases; bases outside gene matches: 11. The CDR3 totals 13 residues. Germline V lookup: CDR1 SGHRS, CDR2 YFSETQ. The CDR3 is CASSPEGGLTAFF. In nucleotides, the CDR3 is TGCGCCAGCAGCCCCGAAGGGGGCTTAACTGCTTTCTTT.

The V call is TRBV6-5, the J call TRBJ2-7, with 7 bases that match TRBD1. This CDR3 contains 13 residues. Trimming at V came to 5 bases and at J to 0 bases, leaving 1 base not matched to a gene. Germline-derived CDR1 and CDR2 are MNHEY and SVGAGI. The CDR3 protein is CASSRQGSYEQYF. CDR3 DNA: TGTGCCAGCAGTAGACAGGGCTCCTACGAGCAGTACTTC.

This clone has only one observation. The genes are TRBV2 and TRBJ2-1, with a possible D match to TRBD1 (5 bases). The germline CDR1 and CDR2 sequences are SNHLY and FYNNEI. The ends were cut back, 6 bases at V and 7 bases at J, with 7 bases in the middle. The CDR3 covers 11 residues. In DNA, the CDR3 is TGTGCCAGCAGAAGGGGAAATGAGCAGTTCTTC. The encoded protein is CASRRGNEQFF.

The chain couples TRBV9 to TRBJ2-7; D is unresolved. Trimming shortened V by 3 bases and J by 7 bases, and 14 bases separated the two germline ends. This CDR3 contains 13 residues. CDR1 SGDLS and CDR2 YYNGEE come from the germline V gene. DNA for the CDR3: TGTGCCAGCAGCGCTCAGAGGCCACGAGAGCAGTACTTC. Protein sequence: CASSAQRPREQYF. The whole variable domain, remainder taken from reference TRBV9 and TRBJ2-7, is DSGVTQTPKHLITATGQRVTLRCSPRSGDLSVYWYQQSLDQGLQFLIQYYNGEERAKGNILERFSAQQFPDLHSELNLSSLELGDSALYFCASSAQRPREQYFGPGTRLTVT.

The chain uses TRBV19 and TRBJ2-1; no clear D gene. From germline, CDR1 is LNHDA and CDR2 SQIVND (reference sequence). Deletions cut 4 bases from V and 0 bases from J, with 7 bases between. The CDR3 extends over 14 amino acids. CDR3 sequence reads: CASSRATSYNEQFF. In DNA, the CDR3 is TGTGCCAGTAGTAGGGCTACCTCCTACAATGAGCAGTTCTTC.

In its sample, this clone was seen once. V usage is TRBV5-4 and J usage is TRBJ2-3; TRBD2 is a possible D gene (5 bases). The V gene lost 2 bases and the J gene lost 5 bases, with 12 bases spanning the gap. This CDR3 comprises 14 residues. Germline V CDR1 and CDR2: SGHNT, YYREEE (reference sequence). DNA for the CDR3: TGTGCCAGCAGCTTTTCGGGGTCCGGAGATACGCAGTATTTT. Amino acid sequence: CASSFSGSGDTQYF.

The sample holds one count of this clone. The chain links TRBV7-9 to TRBJ1-6; D possibly corresponds to TRBD1 (6 bases). The V end lost 5 bases, the J end lost 9 bases, and 14 bases lay between the germline ends. Germline CDR1 is SEHNR and CDR2 is FQNEAQ (reference sequence). The CDR3 has 14 residues. The DNA of the CDR3 is TGTGCCAGCAGCCAACAGGGTTTAATTTCACCCCTCCACTTT. Its translation: CASSQQGLISPLHF.

As to this clone: Because the CDR3's place on the DNA is in doubt, the DNA is left out and the CDR3 is given as listed by TCRdb. This chain joins TRBV2 and TRBJ2-1; the DNA was not compared with TRBD1, the D call given in the table. The CDR3 has 11 residues if both end residues are counted. In germline, CDR1 is SNHLY, CDR2 FYNNEI. The CDR3 sequence is CASTWGNGAFF.

The gene calls are TRBV28 and TRBJ2-2, with 8 bases aligning to TRBD1. Germline V gene lookup returns CDR1 MDHEN and CDR2 SYDVKM. CDR3 length equals 16 residues. V was clipped by 5 bases and J by 6 bases; unmatched bases: 11. CDR3 sequence reads: CASSSGQGIRAGELFF. The CDR3 DNA is TGTGCCAGCAGTAGCGGACAGGGTATCAGGGCCGGGGAGCTGTTTTTT.